This T cell receptor beta chain was sequenced for a study of cytomegalovirus exposure and HLA in healthy donors (dated by TCRdb to between 2016 and 2019). About the study as a whole: In an earlier analysis of several hundred of the donors, 250 to 300 Gb of sequence data and 120 million or so unique TCR beta sequences from roughly 190 million T cells were reported. Roughly 300 gigabases of sequencing data and around 85 million unique TCR sequences made up an early release that covered some 640 HLA-typed donors. Among the roughly 400 genotyped donors, 81% belonged to the genetic ancestry cluster associated with self-reported Caucasian donors. The study was designed to test whether signatures of past pathogen exposure could be identified by cataloging public T cell receptors. The study profiled the T cell repertoires of under 700 subjects by immunosequencing and related them to cytomegalovirus serostatus. In addition to the first cohort of 666 subjects, a separate validation cohort of under 150 different subjects was used. High-throughput TCR immunosequencing, statistical association of individual TCRs with disease status, and machine learning were combined to predict cytomegalovirus infection status. To study patterns of TCR occurrence, a later analysis re-analyzed previously published TCR beta repertoires from 550 to 800 donors and added high-resolution HLA genotyping. In the later analysis, no new phenotypic data were used to find candidate immune exposures; instead, reliance was placed on TCR beta sequences and their occurrence across donors. In an earlier analysis of about 590 of the donors, high-throughput TCR beta sequencing was used to judge whether each TCR beta V gene segment behaved as functional or pseudogenic. Donor age, sex, ethnicity and CMV serostatus were collected together with the repertoire data. A later genetic analysis used genome-wide SNP genotypes for about 65% of the roughly 670 donors, treating that subset as a discovery cohort. All discovery cohort repertoires had been generated on a single sequencing platform. Class I and class II HLA loci were covered by the typing at four-digit resolution. Typing coverage varied by locus: roughly 629-640 donors for A, B, C, DRB1 and DQB1; roughly 500 for DQA1; some 610 for DPA1; 450 to 480 for DPB1. About 5 DR-DQ haplotypes were handled as single units for association and clustering, since linkage in the cohort was strong. Among some 400 genotyped donors of the cohort, an average of about 240,000 unique TCR beta nucleotide sequences was sequenced per donor, of which about 18% were non-productive. Points the paper makes about the study in general: The study gave a list of under 200 TCR beta chains associated with cytomegalovirus. Immune exposure information for the cohort was limited to CMV serostatus. In a later analysis, 16,951 TCR beta sequences were associated with specific HLA alleles at a false discovery rate of 0.05. In a later genetic analysis, a missense DCLRE1C variant was associated with V-gene and J-gene trimming of TCR beta chains, and the association was replicated in an independent cohort. According to the authors, the approach could potentially be generalized to other disease states and immunological phenotypes. In vitro tests confirmed that three of the cytomegalovirus-associated TCR beta chains recognize cytomegalovirus antigens. Most CMV-associated TCR beta chains appeared to be HLA-restricted in a later analysis, and the HLA associations seemed to be driven largely by CMV exposure. A cluster of highly shared sequence variants was judged likely to be a technical artifact of the sequencing pipeline. Linkage disequilibrium might explain the correlated functional status among segregating V segments, but an unknown experimental factor could not be excluded. In a later analysis, TCR association rates were found to vary across HLA loci, with the most associated TCRs seen for DRB1 alleles and the fewest for HLA-C alleles. In a later analysis, several top co-occurrence clusters were reported to appear linked to parvovirus B19, influenza, CMV and Epstein-Barr virus. Compared with the approximately 710-donor mean, donors in an Asian-associated ancestry cluster had fewer N-insertions in productive TCRs, according to a later genetic analysis. Sequencing depth was assumed to be roughly uniform across donors in the presence/absence analyses, though that assumption may not hold. The 87-base-pair reads could not distinguish some IMGT-functional V segments, including TRBV6-2 and TRBV6-3, so those segments were excluded. In an earlier analysis of fewer than 750 of the donors, most TCR beta V segments were observed in productive rearrangements about 87% or about 30% of the time, broadly matching IMGT annotations. A further reported finding was that TCR beta sequences accurately predicted the HLA-A and HLA-B alleles for most subjects in the first cohort. Most TCR sequences were observed very rarely across donors, whereas some public TCRs were present in many individuals. The cohort was sequenced for TCR beta chains only, and without alpha or paired-chain data the features that could be detected were limited. Because counts were too low, approximately 18 rarely observed V segments, including chromosome 9 orphons, were excluded from the earlier analysis of some 540 of the donors. Strong co-occurrence of HLA alleles, especially DR and DQ, made assigning TCR associations to individual alleles difficult. A later analysis found that HLA-associated TCR beta chains were more clonally expanded and had lower generation probabilities than equally common non-associated chains. Because HLA typing was unavailable for some donors at each locus, only the typed subset was used in association tests. Cytomegalovirus status was reported to be diagnosed by the classifier with high specificity and sensitivity in both the original and validation cohorts.

Measured from the cysteine to the phenylalanine, the CDR3 is 15 residues long. Only CDR3 DNA remains: 45 bases, in frame from the first base. To note about this clone: Its antigen target is currently unknown.

The cohort consisted of 670 or so healthy bone marrow donors. At the time of sampling, every cohort member was nominally healthy, though immune exposures that went unrecorded were likely present. The donor tested CMV seronegative, placing the donor among the 352 seronegative members of the cohort. Every donor gave a peripheral blood sample, and the peripheral blood mononuclear cells from that sample were used for TCR beta sequencing. Genomic DNA extraction from the blood cell samples was performed with the Qiagen DNeasy Blood Extraction Kit. Libraries were made using the immunoSEQ multiplex PCR assay. A mixture of 60 forward primers for TCR Vbeta segments and 13 reverse primers for TCR Jbeta segments was used in the multiplex PCR. The CDR3 region of rearranged TCR beta genes was amplified from genomic DNA by a multiplex PCR assay. Amplified TCR beta libraries were sequenced as 87-base-pair reads on the Illumina HiSeq System. The authors processed their data as follows. A later analysis counted some 80 million unique TCR beta chains across the 550 to 750 repertoires, and some 11 million of these chains were shared by at least two donors. Raw reads were error-corrected and collapsed into unique sequences by a nearest-neighbor algorithm in which closely related sequences were merged to remove PCR and sequencing errors. CDR3 sequences were aligned to IMGT reference sequences to assign V, D and J gene segments. For a sequence to be retained, a match of at least six nucleotides was required to both a V gene segment and a J gene segment. Rearrangements were classified as productive when the CDR3 lacked stop codons and remained in frame with V and J, and all other rearrangements were classified as non-productive. Following IMGT convention, CDR3 was defined as the stretch from the second conserved V-encoded cysteine to the conserved J-encoded phenylalanine. The earlier analysis of 450 to 750 of the donors excluded any sequence lacking an unambiguous match to a single V gene segment. In an earlier analysis of approximately 560 of the donors, a V segment was called functional when productive rearrangements were above 56.7%, and segregating when the standard deviation between donors exceeded 5%. A statistical classification framework was built for diagnosing cytomegalovirus status from the catalog of TCR beta chain sequences. A later analysis assigned V and J genes by comparing TCR nucleotide sequences with IMGT/GENE-DB human TR gene sequences. In a later analysis, CDR3 sequences and most-parsimonious VDJ recombination scenarios were assigned using the TCRdist pipeline. A later analysis defined each TCR beta chain by its CDR3 amino acid sequence plus V-gene family, and excluded reads lacking a unique V-gene family. In a later analysis, approximately 640 highly shared, low-generation-probability nucleotide sequences were removed to address suspected cross-contamination and a sequencing artifact. In a later analysis, a clonal expansion index was calculated for each public chain from normalized within-repertoire ranks of inferred template counts. In a later analysis, generation probabilities were computed with a VDJ recombination model fitted to out-of-frame rearrangements, and the resulting probabilities were checked against IGoR. In a later analysis, TCR-TCR, TCR-HLA and TCR-CMV co-occurrence was scored with hypergeometric tests, and a repertoire-size bias correction was applied to TCR pairs. A later analysis estimated false discovery rates by permuting HLA or CMV assignments 20 times. In a later analysis, co-occurring TCRs were grouped using DBSCAN, with TCRdist sequence similarity added in when clustering inside HLA-allele-positive subsets. For co-occurrence clustering, repertoires with fewer than 30,000 or more than 120,000 public chains were excluded, along with five repertoires with anomalous nucleotide sharing. As stored in TCRdb, this immuneACCESS dataset retains in-frame rearrangements with V and J assigned. A fraction of the clones does not appear; measured against another copy, unresolved V genes explain less than half of the discrepancy, and the remainder lacks a known reason. V and J calls and clone size are given by that table; D and trimming were obtained from the DNA. This sample's table lists about 54,000 clones. The ten largest clonotypes hold approximately 6.8% of the sample.

This chain is built from TRBV21-1 and TRBJ1-2. TRBV21-1 is an annotated pseudogene. The sequenced material came from PBMCs. The source is a woman aged 40 to 50 in good health and CMV-seronegative. The DNA is TGTGCCAGCAGTAGAAAGCCGCGGCAGAACTATGGCTACACCTTC. Its protein reads: CASSRKPRQNYGYTF.